The 31 T cell receptor beta chains given below trace back to one sample, sequenced in a study of T cell responses to AZD1222 COVID-19 vaccine. The repertoire was sequenced with immunoSEQ multiplex PCR; TCRdb's copy has only in-frame clones and lacks some. There are 250,000 to 300,000 clones in the sample; 90% to 95% occur only once, and around 0.57% lies in the top ten. Sequencing was performed on peripheral blood, taken 28 days after the second AZD1222 dose. These receptors all come from an adult who received the AZD1222 COVID-19 vaccine.

This rearrangement joins TRBV6-5 to TRBJ1-1, with 8 bases aligning to TRBD1. V lost 4 bases to trimming and J lost 0 bases; unmatched junction nucleotides: 4. The CDR3 spans 15 residues. The germline CDR1 and CDR2 sequences are MNHEY and SVGAGI. This chain's CDR3 is CASSWGTGLNTEAFF. The CDR3 DNA is TGTGCCAGCAGTTGGGGGACAGGCCTGAACACTGAAGCTTTCTTT.

This clone was seen just once. V and J are TRBV19 and TRBJ1-5; D gene unclear. CDR1 is LNHDA and CDR2 is SQIVND in the germline V gene (reference sequence). Trimming cost V 6 bases and J 4 bases, with 13 bases left between them. The CDR3 sequence is 14 residues long. CDR3 region: CASRDRFGNQPQHF. The CDR3 bases are TGTGCCAGTAGAGACCGATTTGGGAATCAGCCCCAGCATTTT.

The V gene is TRBV6-2 or TRBV6-3, the J gene TRBJ1-5; D is ambiguous. V was shortened by 6 bases and J by 2 bases, with 14 bases between the two germline ends. The CDR3 runs 15 residues. The V gene's germline CDR1 is MNHEY and CDR2 SVGEGT. The CDR3 DNA reads as TGTGCCAGCAGCGATGGGCTTCTGGGCAATCAGCCCCAGCATTTT. It specifies CASSDGLLGNQPQHF.

The genes are TRBV27 and TRBJ1-5; tentatively, D is TRBD1 (5 bases). The CDR3 is 13 residues long. The germline gives CDR1 MNHEY, CDR2 SMNVEV (reference sequence). V lost 5 bases and J 2 bases, leaving 7 bases between the germline ends. This CDR3 is CASSHRRNQPQHF. CDR3 DNA sequence: TGTGCCAGCAGTCACAGGCGCAATCAGCCCCAGCATTTT.

DNA of the CDR3: TGTGCCAGCAGCTTACGGCGGGGGGTGGTAGAAGAGACCCAGTACTTC. It codes for CASSLRRGVVEETQYF. The rearrangement uses TRBV7-8 and TRBJ2-5, with TRBD2 matching over 8 bases. The germline CDR1 and CDR2 sequences are SGHVS and FQNEAQ. CDR3 size: 16 residues. The junction had 8 bases not matched to a gene; V was cut back by 2 bases and J by 3 bases.

DNA of the CDR3: TGTGCCAGCAGCCCCGCACAGGGGGCGCCCGGCTACACCTTC. Translating it yields CASSPAQGAPGYTF. V gene TRBV5-5 combines with J gene TRBJ1-2; 9 bases are shared with TRBD1. The CDR3 runs to 14 residues. V lost 4 bases, J lost 8 bases, and 9 bases stayed unmatched. CDR1 and CDR2 from the germline V gene are SGHKS and YYEKEE (reference sequence).

DNA of the CDR3: TGTGCCATCAGGGGGGACAGGGTGGGCTACACCTTC. Translation gives CAIRGDRVGYTF. This chain joins TRBV10-3 and TRBJ1-2; 9 bases are a match to TRBD1. The CDR3 contains 12 residues. Trimming at V came to 6 bases and at J to 8 bases, leaving 4 bases not matched to a gene. CDR1 is ENHRY and CDR2 is SYGVKD in the germline V gene.

This chain links TRBV3-1 (or the pseudogene TRBV3-2) with TRBJ2-3; D is undetermined. Trimming removed 1 base at V and 0 bases at J, with 11 bases between. Germline loops: CDR1 LGHDT, CDR2 YNNKEL (reference sequence). The CDR3 is 16 amino acids. CDR3 sequence reads: CASSQAGGPSTDTQYF. CDR3 nucleotides: TGTGCCAGCAGCCAAGCTGGCGGCCCAAGCACAGATACGCAGTATTTT.

This chain connects TRBV3-1 (or the pseudogene TRBV3-2) to TRBJ2-5; weak D call: TRBD2 (5 bases). The CDR3 spans 15 residues. Trimming took off 3 bases at V and 5 bases at J, with 16 bases between the two ends. The germline V gene has CDR1 LGHDT and CDR2 YNNKEL (reference sequence). CDR3 sequence (DNA): TGTGCCAGCAGCCATTGGGTCGCCCCGGGGGAGACCCAGTACTTC. Its protein is CASSHWVAPGETQYF.

J is TRBJ1-2 and V is TRBV5-1, with TRBD1 as a possible D gene (6 bases). CDR3 length equals 13 residues. V shed 7 bases and J shed 8 bases, with 18 bases lying between them. The germline CDR1 and CDR2 sequences are SGHRS and YFSETQ. The DNA of the CDR3 is TGCGCCAGCTTCGACAGGAAAAATCGGGGCTACACCTTC. Translated: CASFDRKNRGYTF. Together with reference TRBV5-1 and TRBJ1-2, the CDR3 gives the full variable domain: KAGVTQTPRYLIKTRGQQVTLSCSPISGHRSVSWYQQTPGQGLQFLFEYFSETQRNKGNFPGRFSGRQFSNSRSEMNVSTLELGDSALYLCASFDRKNRGYTFGSGTRLTVV.

With respect to this clone: Within the sample, other DNA sequences also encode this same CDR3. The rearrangement joins TRBV6-5 to TRBJ2-3, with 7 bases lining up with TRBD1. Per germline, CDR1 MNHEY and CDR2 SVGAGI. Trimming took 6 bases from V and 1 from J; bases not matched to a gene: 4. The CDR3 length is 14 residues. The CDR3 reads CASRGTGGTDTQYF. CDR3 coding DNA: TGTGCCAGCAGGGGTACAGGGGGCACAGATACGCAGTATTTT.

The chain carries TRBV28 and TRBJ1-2, with 12 bases identical to TRBD1. Germline CDR1 is MDHEN and CDR2 is SYDVKM. V was clipped by 3 bases and J by 3 bases; unmatched bases: 11. The CDR3 has 18 residues. CDR3 DNA sequence: TGTGCCAGCAGTTTTTGGATCCGGGACAGGGGGCAGGACTATGGCTACACCTTC. As protein: CASSFWIRDRGQDYGYTF.

The chain employs TRBV28 and TRBJ1-5; 7 bases are shared with TRBD1. This CDR3 contains 15 residues. The germline V gene has CDR1 MDHEN and CDR2 SYDVKM. Losses at the gene ends were 3 bases for V and 3 bases for J; bases not matched to a gene: 5. CDR3 sequence (DNA): TGTGCCAGCAGTTTGGGGGGACAGAACAATCAGCCCCAGCATTTT. It translates to CASSLGGQNNQPQHF.

V gene TRBV4-1 combines with J gene TRBJ1-2; 7 bases agree with TRBD1. Trimming at V came to 3 bases and at J to 4 bases, leaving 11 bases not matched to a gene. Per germline, CDR1 MGHRA and CDR2 YSYEKL. There are 16 residues in the CDR3. CDR3: CASSHPGQRSGYGYTF. CDR3 nucleotide sequence: TGCGCCAGCAGCCACCCGGGACAGCGGTCGGGCTATGGCTACACCTTC.

This chain links TRBV6-5 with TRBJ2-3; possibly TRBD1 or TRBD2 for D (5 bases each). CDR3 length: 15 amino acids. Germline V CDR1 and CDR2: MNHEY, SVGAGI. V gave up 0 bases and J gave up 7 bases, with 14 bases separating them. This chain's CDR3 is CASSYSFGAANTQYF. CDR3 sequence (DNA): TGTGCCAGCAGTTACTCGTTCGGGGCGGCCAATACGCAGTATTTT.

For the CDR3, the DNA is TGCGCCAGCGAGGGTACCTCCTACAATGAGCAGTTCTTC. Protein: CASEGTSYNEQFF. This chain connects TRBV10-2 to TRBJ2-1; possible D gene TRBD2, 5 bases. The ends were cut back, 8 bases at V and 0 bases at J, with 8 bases in the middle. Germline V gene sequence: CDR1 WSHSY, CDR2 SAAADI. The CDR3 consists of 13 residues.

This chain links TRBV7-2 with TRBJ1-1; D is uncertain. Trimming stripped 3 bases from V and 9 bases from J, with 17 bases between. Germline V CDR1 and CDR2: SGHTA, FQGNSA. The CDR3 is made up of 14 amino acids. The DNA for the CDR3 is TGTGCCAGCAGCTTTTTGTCGGTGGAACCTAAAGCTTTCTTT. Amino acid sequence: CASSFLSVEPKAFF.

The chain is built from TRBV4-3 and TRBJ1-2; D is unresolved. Trimming stripped 0 bases from V and 0 bases from J, with 8 bases between. CDR1 is LGHNA and CDR2 is YSLEER in the germline V gene. This CDR3 spans 15 amino acids. CDR3 loop: CASSQDGQANYGYTF. In DNA, the CDR3 is TGCGCCAGCAGCCAAGATGGCCAAGCTAACTATGGCTACACCTTC.

In its sample, this clone was seen once. J is TRBJ1-1 and V is TRBV5-4, with 7 bases aligning to TRBD1. The CDR3 has 14 amino acids. The V gene end was trimmed by 4 bases and the J gene end by 5 bases; junction bases not matched to a gene: 8. CDR1 and CDR2 from the germline V gene are SGHNT and YYREEE (reference sequence). The CDR3 reads CASSPQGDRTEAFF. The CDR3, as DNA: TGTGCCAGCAGCCCGCAGGGGGACAGAACTGAAGCTTTCTTT.

The V and J genes are TRBV5-1 and TRBJ2-2; TRBD1 matches 8 bases. Germline lookup yields CDR1 SGHRS and CDR2 YFSETQ. V was pared by 4 bases and J by 7 bases, with 12 bases of the junction left unmatched. This CDR3 comprises 16 residues. CDR3 region: CASSPQGDFGGGELFF. The CDR3 nucleotides read TGCGCCAGCAGCCCACAGGGGGACTTTGGCGGCGGGGAGCTGTTTTTT.

This clone has only one observation. Other DNA sequences in the sample encode the same CDR3. This chain uses TRBV5-1 with TRBJ1-1; possible D gene TRBD1, 5 bases. This CDR3 has 14 residues. Germline values: CDR1 SGHRS, CDR2 YFSETQ. V gave up 0 bases and J gave up 1 base, with 7 bases separating them. This CDR3 is CASSLGQTNTEAFF. In DNA form, the CDR3 reads TGCGCCAGCAGCTTGGGACAGACGAACACTGAAGCTTTCTTT.

CDR3 DNA: TGTGCCAGCAGCGTACGGCTTACGTTAGGGGGCACAGATACGCAGTATTTT. This translates into CASSVRLTLGGTDTQYF. J is TRBJ2-3 and V is TRBV9, with D perhaps matching TRBD1 (5 bases). From germline, CDR1 is SGDLS and CDR2 YYNGEE. V lost 1 base and J 1 base, leaving 16 bases between the germline ends. The CDR3 runs to 17 residues.

The chain employs TRBV5-1 and TRBJ2-1, with TRBD2 matching 16 bases. The V and J ends lost 4 bases and 8 bases, in that order; junction bases with no gene match: 6. This CDR3 contains 16 residues. Germline V lookup: CDR1 SGHRS, CDR2 YFSETQ. The CDR3 nucleotides are TGCGCCAGCAGCCGGACCGGGACTAGCGGGGGGGATGAGCAGTTCTTC. This gives the protein CASSRTGTSGGDEQFF.

The chain is built from TRBV10-3 and TRBJ1-2, with 9 bases lining up with TRBD1. J gave up 4 bases and V 2 bases, and 14 bases lay outside the gene matches. Germline values: CDR1 ENHRY, CDR2 SYGVKD. CDR3 length: 18 residues. The CDR3 loop is CAISEQRGTGKGSYGYTF. CDR3 in DNA: TGTGCCATCAGTGAGCAGAGGGGGACAGGGAAGGGCTCCTATGGCTACACCTTC.

The chain combines TRBV27 with TRBJ2-3, with 12 positions matching TRBD2. CDR1 and CDR2 from the germline V gene are MNHEY and SMNVEV (reference sequence). This CDR3 contains 15 residues. V gave up 5 bases and J gave up 6 bases; unmatched junction bases: 6. The CDR3 loop reads CASSQTSGSVDTQYF. As DNA, the CDR3 is TGTGCCAGCAGTCAGACTAGCGGGAGTGTGGATACGCAGTATTTT.

This chain connects TRBV6-5 to TRBJ1-4; 9 bases fit TRBD1. CDR1 is MNHEY, CDR2 SVGAGI, per germline. After removal of 2 bases from V and 7 bases from J, the junction contained 2 bases not matched to a gene. CDR3 length equals 14 residues. For the CDR3, the DNA is TGTGCCAGCAGTTACCGGGACAGGGTTGAAAAACTGTTTTTT. Its translation is CASSYRDRVEKLFF.

This chain uses TRBV3-1 (or the pseudogene TRBV3-2) with TRBJ1-5; 7 nucleotides align to TRBD1. J lost 2 bases, V lost 3 bases, and 4 bases had no gene match. Germline CDR1 and CDR2: LGHDT and YNNKEL (reference sequence). The CDR3 length is 15 residues. CDR3 in amino acids: CASSHAGQGNQPQHF. For the CDR3, the DNA is TGTGCCAGCAGCCATGCAGGACAGGGCAATCAGCCCCAGCATTTT.

This chain joins TRBV7-8 and TRBJ2-1, with D uncertain. The germline CDR1 and CDR2 sequences are SGHVS and FQNEAQ. Trimming removed 4 bases from V and 8 bases from J, with 12 bases in between. The CDR3 consists of 13 residues. The CDR3 loop reads CASSSVGGDEQFF. CDR3 DNA sequence: TGTGCCAGCAGCTCGGTGGGTGGCGATGAGCAGTTCTTC. Supplemented by reference TRBV7-8 and TRBJ2-1, the full variable domain reads GAGVSQSPRYKVAKRGQDVALRCDPISGHVSLFWYQQALGQGPEFLTYFQNEAQLDKSGLPSDRFFAERPEGSVSTLKIQRTQQEDSAVYLCASSSVGGDEQFFGPGTRLTVL.

This CDR3 is CASSLPRDSGYGYTF. The CDR3 DNA reads as TGTGCCAGCAGCTTACCACGGGACAGCGGCTATGGCTACACCTTC. The chain uses TRBV5-4 and TRBJ1-2; 7 bases are a match to TRBD1. Losses at the gene ends were 2 bases for V and 4 bases for J; bases not matched to a gene: 8. The CDR3 contains 15 residues. The germline CDR1 and CDR2 sequences are SGHNT and YYREEE (reference sequence).

V gene TRBV5-1 combines with J gene TRBJ2-7; TRBD2 aligns across 13 bases. J lost 4 bases, V lost 3 bases, and 4 bases had no gene match. Germline V CDR1 and CDR2: SGHRS, YFSETQ. The CDR3 runs to 15 residues. In DNA, the CDR3 is TGCGCCAGCAGCTCAGGGGGACTAGCGGGATACGAGCAGTACTTC. Its protein is CASSSGGLAGYEQYF.

This clone came up once. The J gene is TRBJ2-1, the V gene TRBV9, with a possible D match to TRBD2 (5 bases). Germline CDR1 and CDR2: SGDLS and YYNGEE. V gave up 0 bases and J gave up 2 bases, with 9 bases separating them. The CDR3 has 15 residues. The DNA for the CDR3 is TGTGCCAGCAGCGTAGTGAGCGGAGCCTACAATGAGCAGTTCTTC. It codes for CASSVVSGAYNEQFF. Supplemented by reference TRBV9 and TRBJ2-1, the full variable domain reads DSGVTQTPKHLITATGQRVTLRCSPRSGDLSVYWYQQSLDQGLQFLIQYYNGEERAKGNILERFSAQQFPDLHSELNLSSLELGDSALYFCASSVVSGAYNEQFFGPGTRLTVL.